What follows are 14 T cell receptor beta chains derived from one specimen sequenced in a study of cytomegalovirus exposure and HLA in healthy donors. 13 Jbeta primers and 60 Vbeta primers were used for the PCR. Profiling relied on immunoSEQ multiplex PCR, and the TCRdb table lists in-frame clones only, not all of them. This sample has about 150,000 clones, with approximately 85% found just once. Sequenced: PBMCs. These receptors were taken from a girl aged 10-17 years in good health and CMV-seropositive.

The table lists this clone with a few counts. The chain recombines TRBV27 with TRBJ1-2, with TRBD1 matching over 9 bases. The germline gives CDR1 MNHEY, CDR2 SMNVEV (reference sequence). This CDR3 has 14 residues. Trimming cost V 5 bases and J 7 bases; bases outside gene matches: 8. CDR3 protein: CASSPGTGSRGYTF. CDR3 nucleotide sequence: TGTGCCAGCAGTCCCGGGACAGGGTCGCGTGGCTACACCTTC.

CDR3: CASSLGDTNTEAFF. The CDR3 DNA reads as TGTGCCAGCAGCTTAGGCGACACGAACACTGAAGCTTTCTTT. This chain connects TRBV7-6 to TRBJ1-1; D not resolved. The CDR3 has 14 amino acids. Germline loops: CDR1 SGHVS, CDR2 FNYEAQ. The V and J ends lost 1 base and 1 base respectively, with 7 bases between them.

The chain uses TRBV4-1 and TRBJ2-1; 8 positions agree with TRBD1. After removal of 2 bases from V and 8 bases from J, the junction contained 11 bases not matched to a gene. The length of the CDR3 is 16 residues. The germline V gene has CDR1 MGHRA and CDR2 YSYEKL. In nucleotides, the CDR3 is TGCGCCAGCAGCCAAATGAACGGGGCAGGGGGCGATGAGCAGTTCTTC. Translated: CASSQMNGAGGDEQFF.

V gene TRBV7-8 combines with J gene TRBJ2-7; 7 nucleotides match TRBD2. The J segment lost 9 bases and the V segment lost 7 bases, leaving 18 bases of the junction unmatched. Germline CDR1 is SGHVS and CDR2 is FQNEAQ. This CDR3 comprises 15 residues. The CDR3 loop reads CASIPSGPTPGGQYF. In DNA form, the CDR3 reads TGTGCCAGCATACCATCTGGACCCACCCCGGGGGGGCAGTACTTC.

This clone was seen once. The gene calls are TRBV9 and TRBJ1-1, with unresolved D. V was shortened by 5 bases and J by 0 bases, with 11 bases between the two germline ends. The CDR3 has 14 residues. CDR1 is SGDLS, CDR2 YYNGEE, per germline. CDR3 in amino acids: CASRDGGLNTEAFF. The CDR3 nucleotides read TGTGCCAGCAGGGATGGAGGTCTGAACACTGAAGCTTTCTTT.

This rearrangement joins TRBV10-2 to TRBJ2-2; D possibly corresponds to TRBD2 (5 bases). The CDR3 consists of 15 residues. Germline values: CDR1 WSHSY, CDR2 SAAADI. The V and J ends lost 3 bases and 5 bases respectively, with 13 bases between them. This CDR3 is CASSDAGEVTGELFF. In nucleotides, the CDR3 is TGCGCCAGCAGTGACGCGGGCGAGGTTACCGGGGAGCTGTTTTTT.

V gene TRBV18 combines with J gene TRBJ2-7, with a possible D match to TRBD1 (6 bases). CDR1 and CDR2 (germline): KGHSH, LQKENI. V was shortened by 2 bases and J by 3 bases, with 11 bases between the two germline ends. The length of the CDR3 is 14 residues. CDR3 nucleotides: TGTGCCAGCTCACCAATGAACAGGGACTACGAGCAGTACTTC. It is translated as CASSPMNRDYEQYF.

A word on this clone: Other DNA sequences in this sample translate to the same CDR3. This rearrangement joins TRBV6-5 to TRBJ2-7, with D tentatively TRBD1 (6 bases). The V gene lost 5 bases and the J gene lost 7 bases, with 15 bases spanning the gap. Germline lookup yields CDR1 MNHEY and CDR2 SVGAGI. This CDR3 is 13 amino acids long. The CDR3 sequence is CASSTTGRGEQYF. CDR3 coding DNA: TGTGCCAGCAGTACGACAGGTCGTGGGGAGCAGTACTTC.

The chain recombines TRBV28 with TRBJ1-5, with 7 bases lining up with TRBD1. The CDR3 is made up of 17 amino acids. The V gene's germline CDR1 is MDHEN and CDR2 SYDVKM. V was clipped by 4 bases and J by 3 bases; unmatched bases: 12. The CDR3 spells CASSSMKPGQINQPQHF. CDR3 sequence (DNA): TGTGCCAGCAGTTCAATGAAACCGGGACAGATCAATCAGCCCCAGCATTTT.

The CDR3: CASSVGTGPFSYEQYF. The CDR3 nucleotides are TGTGCCAGCAGCGTAGGGACAGGCCCCTTCTCCTACGAGCAGTACTTC. The chain couples TRBV9 to TRBJ2-7, with 7 bases identical to TRBD1. The V gene's germline CDR1 is SGDLS and CDR2 YYNGEE. There are 16 residues in the CDR3. With V trimmed by 0 bases and J by 0 bases, 6 bases remained unmatched.

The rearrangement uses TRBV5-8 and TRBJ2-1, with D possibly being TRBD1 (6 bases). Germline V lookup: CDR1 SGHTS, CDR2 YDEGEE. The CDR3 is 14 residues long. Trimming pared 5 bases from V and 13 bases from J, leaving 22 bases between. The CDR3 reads CASSTQAQGTSQFF. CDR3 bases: TGTGCCAGCAGTACCCAGGCACAGGGTACATCACAGTTCTTC.

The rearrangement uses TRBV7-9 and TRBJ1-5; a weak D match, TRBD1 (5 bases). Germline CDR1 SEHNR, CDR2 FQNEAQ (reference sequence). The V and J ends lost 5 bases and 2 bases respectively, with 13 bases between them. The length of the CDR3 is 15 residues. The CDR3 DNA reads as TGTGCCAGCAGCCCCCAGGGAGGACGCAATCAGCCCCAGCATTTT. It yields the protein CASSPQGGRNQPQHF.

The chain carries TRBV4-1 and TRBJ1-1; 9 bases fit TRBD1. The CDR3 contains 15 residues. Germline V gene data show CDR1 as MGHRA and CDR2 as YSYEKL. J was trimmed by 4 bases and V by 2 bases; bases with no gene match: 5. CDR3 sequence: CASSQQGQGRTEAFF. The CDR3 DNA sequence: TGCGCCAGCAGCCAACAGGGACAGGGACGCACTGAAGCTTTCTTT.

The CDR3 coding sequence is TGCGCCAGCACCGAGGGCCCTACTTGGCCTACCAATGAGCAGTTCTTC. Translated, it gives CASTEGPTWPTNEQFF. The rearrangement links TRBV5-1 to TRBJ2-1; D is perhaps TRBD2 (5 bases). The CDR3 has 16 amino acids. Trimming removed 6 bases at V and 6 bases at J, with 22 bases between. Germline loops: CDR1 SGHRS, CDR2 YFSETQ.